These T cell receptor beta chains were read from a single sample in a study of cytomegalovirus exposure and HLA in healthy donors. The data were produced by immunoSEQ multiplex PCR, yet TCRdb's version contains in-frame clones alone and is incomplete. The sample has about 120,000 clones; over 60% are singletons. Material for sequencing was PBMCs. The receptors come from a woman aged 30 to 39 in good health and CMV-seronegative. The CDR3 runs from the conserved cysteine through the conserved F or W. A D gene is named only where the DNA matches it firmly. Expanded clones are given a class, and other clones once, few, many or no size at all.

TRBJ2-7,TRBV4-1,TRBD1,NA,TGCGCCAGCAGCCGCCAGAGTGAGACAGGGGGCTACGAGCAGTACTTC,CASSRQSETGGYEQYF
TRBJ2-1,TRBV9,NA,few,TGTGCCAGCAGCGTCAATCAGGCTTTTAGCTCCTACAATGAGCAGTTCTTC,CASSVNQAFSSYNEQFF
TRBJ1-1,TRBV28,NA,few,TGTGCCAGCAGTTCTCCGGGGATGAACACTGAAGCTTTCTTT,CASSSPGMNTEAFF
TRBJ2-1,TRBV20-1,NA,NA,TGCAGTGGATGGGCTAATGAGCAGTTCTTC,CSGWANEQFF
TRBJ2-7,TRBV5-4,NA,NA,TGTGCCAGCGCCCAGGATACGGGGAGCCGGTACTTC,CASAQDTGSRYF
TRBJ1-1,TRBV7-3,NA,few,TGTGCCAGCAGACAAGGTAGCAACACTGAAGCTTTCTTT,CASRQGSNTEAFF
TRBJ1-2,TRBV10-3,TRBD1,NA,TGTGCCATCAGTGACCGGGACAGGGGGCGCGACGGCTACACCTTC,CAISDRDRGRDGYTF
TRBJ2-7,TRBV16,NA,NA,TGTGCCAGCAGCCCGGGGGACAGAACCTACGAGCAGTACTTC,CASSPGDRTYEQYF
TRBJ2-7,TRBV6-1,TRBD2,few,TGTGCCAGCAGTGAAGCTGCTAGCGGCTCCTACGAGCAGTACTTC,CASSEAASGSYEQYF
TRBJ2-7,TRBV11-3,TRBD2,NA,TGTGCCAGCAGCTTAACCTACGGGGGACTAGCGGGATCCGAGCAGTACTTC,CASSLTYGGLAGSEQYF
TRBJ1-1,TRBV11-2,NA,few,TGTGCCAGCAGCCGAGGACGGGGAAGGAACACTGAAGCTTTCTTT,CASSRGRGRNTEAFF
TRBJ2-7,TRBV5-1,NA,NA,TGCGCCAGCAGTACCGAGAATCCGTCCCGCGAGCAGTACTTC,CASSTENPSREQYF
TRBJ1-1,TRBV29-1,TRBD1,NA,TGCAGCGTGCGACAGGGGGAGCGTAACACTGAAGCTTTCTTT,CSVRQGERNTEAFF
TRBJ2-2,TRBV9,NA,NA,TGTGCCAGCAGCGTACGACTGCCGGTTGGGACCGGGGAGCTGTTTTTT,CASSVRLPVGTGELFF
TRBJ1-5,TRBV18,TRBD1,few,TGTGCCAGCCAGGGACAGGCCAATCAGCCCCAGCATTTT,CASQGQANQPQHF
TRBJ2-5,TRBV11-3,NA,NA,TGTGCCAGCAGCTTAGGAGGCGGCCCCCAAGAGACCCAGTACTTC,CASSLGGGPQETQYF
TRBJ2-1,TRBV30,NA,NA,TGTGCCTGGGGACGACTAGGAATCAATGAGCAGTTCTTC,CAWGRLGINEQFF
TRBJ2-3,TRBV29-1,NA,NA,TGCAGCGTTGATACGGGGGTCACAGATACGCAGTATTTT,CSVDTGVTDTQYF
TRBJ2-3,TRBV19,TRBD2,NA,TGTGCCAGTAGTAAAGGGCGGGAGGGCCCAGATACGCAGTATTTT,CASSKGREGPDTQYF
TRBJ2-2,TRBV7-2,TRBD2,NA,TGTGCCAGCAGCTTCACTAGCGGGAGTGTCTCCGGGGAGCTGTTTTTT,CASSFTSGSVSGELFF
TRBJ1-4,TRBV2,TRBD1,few,TGTGCCAGCAGTGAAGCTCGAGGACAGGGCCTTAATGAAAAACTGTTTTTT,CASSEARGQGLNEKLFF
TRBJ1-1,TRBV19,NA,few,TGTGCCAGTAGTATTCAGGCTATGAACACTGAAGCTTTCTTT,CASSIQAMNTEAFF
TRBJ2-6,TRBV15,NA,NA,TGTGCCACCAGCAGAGATAAAAACTCTGGGGCCAACGTCCTGACTTTC,CATSRDKNSGANVLTF
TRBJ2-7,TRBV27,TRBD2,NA,TGTGCCAGCAGTCCAAAGATAGCGGGAGCGTCCTACGAGCAGTACTTC,CASSPKIAGASYEQYF
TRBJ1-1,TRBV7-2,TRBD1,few,TGTGCCAGCAGGGGACAGGGGGGCACTGAAGCTTTCTTT,CASRGQGGTEAFF
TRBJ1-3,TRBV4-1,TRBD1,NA,TGCGCCAGCAGCCAAGGATCAGGGGGTAGAAACACCATATATTTT,CASSQGSGGRNTIYF
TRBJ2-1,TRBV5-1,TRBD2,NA,TGCGCCAGCAGCTGGGCACTAGCGGCAGGGGTGGATGAGCAGTTCTTC,CASSWALAAGVDEQFF
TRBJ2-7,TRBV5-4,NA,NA,TGTGCCAGCAGCTTGGATCAGGGGCACTACGAGCAGTACTTC,CASSLDQGHYEQYF
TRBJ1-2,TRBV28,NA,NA,TGTGCCAGCAGCGCCGGGACTCTCGTCTTGGCCTTC,CASSAGTLVLAF
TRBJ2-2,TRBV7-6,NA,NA,TGTGCCAGCAGCGCCACTTCCGGGACAACTTCCACCGGGGAGCTGTTTTTT,CASSATSGTTSTGELFF
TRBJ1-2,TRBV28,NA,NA,TGTGCCAGCAGACCGGACAGAGCCTGGGGCTACACCTTC,CASRPDRAWGYTF
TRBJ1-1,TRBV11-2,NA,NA,TGTGCCAGCAGCTTAGAAGCGGCAGGACCGAACACTGAAGCTTTCTTT,CASSLEAAGPNTEAFF
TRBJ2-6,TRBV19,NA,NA,TGTGCCAGTAGTATAGACAGGGAAGTCAACGTCCTGACTTTC,CASSIDREVNVLTF
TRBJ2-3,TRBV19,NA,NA,TGTGCCAGTAGTATTTCGAGGGAGGGCACAGATACGCAGTATTTT,CASSISREGTDTQYF
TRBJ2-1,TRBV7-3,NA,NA,TGTGCCAGCAGCTTATCAGGCCCCAGGGGTGAGCAGTTCTTC,CASSLSGPRGEQFF
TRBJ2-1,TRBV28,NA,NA,TGTGCCAGCAGTTTATTGGTAGCGGCCTACAATGAGCAGTTCTTC,CASSLLVAAYNEQFF
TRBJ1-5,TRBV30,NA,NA,TGTGCCTGGAGTGCTAACCGGGAGCCCCAGCATTTT,CAWSANREPQHF
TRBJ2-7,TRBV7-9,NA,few,TGTGCCAGCAGCTCGCGAGGGCCCGACGAGCAGTACTTC,CASSSRGPDEQYF
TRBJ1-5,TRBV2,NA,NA,TGTGCCAGCAGTATGGGACATTCCTTAAATCAGCCCCAGCATTTT,CASSMGHSLNQPQHF
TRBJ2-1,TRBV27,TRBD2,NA,TGTGCCAGCAGTTTAGGTAGCGGGAGAGATGAGCAGTTCTTC,CASSLGSGRDEQFF
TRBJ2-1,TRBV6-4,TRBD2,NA,TGTGCCAGCTCTAGCGGGAGGGCCAATGAGCAGTTCTTC,CASSSGRANEQFF
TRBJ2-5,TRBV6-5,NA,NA,TGTGCCAGCAGTTACTCGTTTGCAGGGCGGGAGACCCAGTACTTC,CASSYSFAGRETQYF
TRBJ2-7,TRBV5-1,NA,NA,TGCGCCAGCAGCTTGGAACTTGGCTACGAGCAGTACTTC,CASSLELGYEQYF